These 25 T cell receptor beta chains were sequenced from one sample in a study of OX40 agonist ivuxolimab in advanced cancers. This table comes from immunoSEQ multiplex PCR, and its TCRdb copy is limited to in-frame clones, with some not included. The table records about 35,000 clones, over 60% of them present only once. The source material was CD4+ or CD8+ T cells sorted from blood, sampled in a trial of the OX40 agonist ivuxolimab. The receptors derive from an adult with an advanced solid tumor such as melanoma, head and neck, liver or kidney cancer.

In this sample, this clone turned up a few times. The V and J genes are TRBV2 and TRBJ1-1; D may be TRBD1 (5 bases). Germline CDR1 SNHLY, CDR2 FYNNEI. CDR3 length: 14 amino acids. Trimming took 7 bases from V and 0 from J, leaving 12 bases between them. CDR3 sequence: CASTLGTVNTEAFF. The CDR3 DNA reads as TGTGCCAGCACCCTAGGGACGGTGAACACTGAAGCTTTCTTT.

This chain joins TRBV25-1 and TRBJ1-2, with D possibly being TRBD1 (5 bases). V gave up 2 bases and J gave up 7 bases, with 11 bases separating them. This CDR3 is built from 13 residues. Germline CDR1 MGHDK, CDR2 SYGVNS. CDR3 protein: CASSEGQRGGYTF. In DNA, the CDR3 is TGTGCCAGCAGTGAAGGGCAGAGGGGTGGCTACACCTTC.

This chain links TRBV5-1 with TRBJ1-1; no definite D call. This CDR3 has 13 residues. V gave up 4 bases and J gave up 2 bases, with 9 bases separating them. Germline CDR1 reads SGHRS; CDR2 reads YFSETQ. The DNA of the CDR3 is TGCGCCAGCAGCCCGGACGGCAACACTGAAGCTTTCTTT. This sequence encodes CASSPDGNTEAFF.

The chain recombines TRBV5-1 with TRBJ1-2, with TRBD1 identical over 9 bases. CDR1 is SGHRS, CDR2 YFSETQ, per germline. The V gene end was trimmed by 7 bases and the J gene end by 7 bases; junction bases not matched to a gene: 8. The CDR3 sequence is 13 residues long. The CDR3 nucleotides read TGCGCCAGCGACTCCACAGGGGGCGGTGGCTACACCTTC. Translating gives CASDSTGGGGYTF.

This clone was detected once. Here the CDR3 DNA reads TGTGCCTGGAGGCGCAGGGGGCTTGGAAACACCATATATTTT. Protein: CAWRRRGLGNTIYF. V and J are TRBV30 and TRBJ1-3; TRBD1 matches at 8 bases. After removal of 3 bases from V and 3 bases from J, the junction contained 4 bases not matched to a gene. CDR3 length equals 14 residues. Per germline, CDR1 GTSNPN and CDR2 SVGIG (reference sequence).

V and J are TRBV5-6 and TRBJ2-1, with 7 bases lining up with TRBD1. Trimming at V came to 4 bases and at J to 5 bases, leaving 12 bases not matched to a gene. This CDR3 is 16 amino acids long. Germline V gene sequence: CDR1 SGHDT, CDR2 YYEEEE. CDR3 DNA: TGTGCCAGCAGCCTAGTTCCGGGACAGTTGAACAATGAGCAGTTCTTC. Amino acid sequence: CASSLVPGQLNNEQFF.

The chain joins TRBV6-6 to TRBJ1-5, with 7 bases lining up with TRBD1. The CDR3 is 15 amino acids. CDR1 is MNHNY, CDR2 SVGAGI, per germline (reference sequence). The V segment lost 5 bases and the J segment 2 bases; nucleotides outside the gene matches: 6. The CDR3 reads CASSQLQGRNQPQHF. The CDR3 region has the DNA TGTGCCAGCAGTCAACTACAGGGGCGCAATCAGCCCCAGCATTTT.

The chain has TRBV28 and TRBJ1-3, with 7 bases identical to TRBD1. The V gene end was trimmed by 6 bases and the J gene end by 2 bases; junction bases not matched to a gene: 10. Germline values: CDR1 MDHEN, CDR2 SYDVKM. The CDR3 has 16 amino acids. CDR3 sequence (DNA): TGTGCCAGCAGCCCAACGACAGGGAGTCCTGGAAACACCATATATTTT. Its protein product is CASSPTTGSPGNTIYF.

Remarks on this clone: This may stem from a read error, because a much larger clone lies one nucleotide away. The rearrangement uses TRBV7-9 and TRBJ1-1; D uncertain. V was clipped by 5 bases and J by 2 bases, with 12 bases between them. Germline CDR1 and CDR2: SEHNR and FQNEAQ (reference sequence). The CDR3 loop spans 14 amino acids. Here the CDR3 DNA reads TGTGCCAGCAGCGGGCAACGGTTCAACACTGAAGCTTTCTTT. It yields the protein CASSGQRFNTEAFF.

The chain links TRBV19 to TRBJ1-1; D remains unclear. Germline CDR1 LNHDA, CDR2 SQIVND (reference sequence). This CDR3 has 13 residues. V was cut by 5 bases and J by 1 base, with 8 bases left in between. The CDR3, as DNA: TGTGCCAGTAGTGAAATCGGGAACACTGAAGCTTTCTTT. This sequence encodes CASSEIGNTEAFF.

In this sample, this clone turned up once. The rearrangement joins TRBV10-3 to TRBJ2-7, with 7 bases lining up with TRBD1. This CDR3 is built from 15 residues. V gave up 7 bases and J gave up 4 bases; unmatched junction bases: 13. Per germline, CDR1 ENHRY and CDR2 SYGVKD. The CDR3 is CAITTLRDRRYEQYV. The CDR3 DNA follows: TGTGCCATCACTACCCTCCGGGACAGAAGATACGAGCAGTACGTC.

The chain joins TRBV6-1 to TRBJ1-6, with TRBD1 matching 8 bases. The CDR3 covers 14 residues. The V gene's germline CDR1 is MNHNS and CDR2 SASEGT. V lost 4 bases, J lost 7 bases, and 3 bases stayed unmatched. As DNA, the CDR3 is TGTGCCAGCAGTGTTGGACAGGGAAATTCACCCCTCCACTTT. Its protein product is CASSVGQGNSPLHF.

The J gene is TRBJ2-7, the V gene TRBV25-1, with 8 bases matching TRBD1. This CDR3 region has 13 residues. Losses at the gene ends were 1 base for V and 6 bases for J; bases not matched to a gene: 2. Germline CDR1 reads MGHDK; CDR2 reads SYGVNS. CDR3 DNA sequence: TGTGCCAGCAGTGAATTTACAGGGGGCGAGCAGTACGTC. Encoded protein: CASSEFTGGEQYV.

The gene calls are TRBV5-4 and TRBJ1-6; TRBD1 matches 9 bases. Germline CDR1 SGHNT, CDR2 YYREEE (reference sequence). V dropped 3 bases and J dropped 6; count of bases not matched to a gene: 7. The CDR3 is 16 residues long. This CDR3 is CASSSGGDRVNSPLHF. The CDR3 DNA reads TGTGCCAGCAGCTCGGGGGGGGACAGGGTTAATTCACCCCTCCACTTT.

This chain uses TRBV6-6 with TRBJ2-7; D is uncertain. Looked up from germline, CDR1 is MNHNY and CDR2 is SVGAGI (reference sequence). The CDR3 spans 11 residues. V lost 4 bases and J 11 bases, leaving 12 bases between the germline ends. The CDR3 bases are TGTGCCAGCAGTTCGTCTCGGTCTAAGTACTTC. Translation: CASSSSRSKYF.

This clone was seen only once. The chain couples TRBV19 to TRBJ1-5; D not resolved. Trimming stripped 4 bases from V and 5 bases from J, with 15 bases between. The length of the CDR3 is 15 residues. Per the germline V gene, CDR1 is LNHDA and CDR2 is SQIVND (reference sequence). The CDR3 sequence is CASSRHWGADQPQHF. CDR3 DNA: TGTGCCAGTAGTAGGCACTGGGGAGCGGATCAGCCCCAGCATTTT.

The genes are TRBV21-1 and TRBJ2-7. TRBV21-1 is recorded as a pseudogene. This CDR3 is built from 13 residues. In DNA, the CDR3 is TGTGCCAGCAGCAAATACGGGGCGTACGAGCAGTACGTC. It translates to CASSKYGAYEQYV.

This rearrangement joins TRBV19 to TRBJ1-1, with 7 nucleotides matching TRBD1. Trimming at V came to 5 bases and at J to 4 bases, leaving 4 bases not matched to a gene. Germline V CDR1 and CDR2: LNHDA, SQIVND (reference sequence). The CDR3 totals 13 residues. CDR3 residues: CASSQGGATEAFF. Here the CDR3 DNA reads TGTGCCAGTAGTCAGGGGGGGGCCACTGAAGCTTTCTTT.

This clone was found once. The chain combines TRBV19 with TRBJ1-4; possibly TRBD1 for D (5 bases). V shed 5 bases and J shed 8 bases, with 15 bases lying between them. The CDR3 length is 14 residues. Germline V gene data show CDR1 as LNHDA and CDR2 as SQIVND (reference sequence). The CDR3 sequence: CASSWQGRDEKLFF. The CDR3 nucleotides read TGTGCCAGTAGTTGGCAGGGACGAGACGAAAAACTGTTTTTT.

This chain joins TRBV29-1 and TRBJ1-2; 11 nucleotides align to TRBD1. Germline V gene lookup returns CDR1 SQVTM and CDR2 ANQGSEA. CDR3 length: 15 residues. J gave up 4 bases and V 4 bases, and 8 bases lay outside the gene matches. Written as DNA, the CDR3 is TGCAGCGTTGCGGACAGGGGGCCTCTCCCCTATGGCTACACCTTC. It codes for CSVADRGPLPYGYTF.

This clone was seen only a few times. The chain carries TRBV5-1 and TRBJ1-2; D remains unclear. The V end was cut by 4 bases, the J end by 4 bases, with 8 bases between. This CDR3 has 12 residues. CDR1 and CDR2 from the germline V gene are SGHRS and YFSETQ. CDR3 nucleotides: TGCGCCAGCAGCCCTGAATTCTATGGCTACACCTTC. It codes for CASSPEFYGYTF.

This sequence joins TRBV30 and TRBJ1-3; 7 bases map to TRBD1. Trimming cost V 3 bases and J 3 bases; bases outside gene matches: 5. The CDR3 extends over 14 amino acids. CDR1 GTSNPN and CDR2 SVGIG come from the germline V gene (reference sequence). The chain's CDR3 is CAWSPGQLGNTIYF. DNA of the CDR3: TGTGCCTGGAGCCCGGGACAGCTTGGAAACACCATATATTTT.

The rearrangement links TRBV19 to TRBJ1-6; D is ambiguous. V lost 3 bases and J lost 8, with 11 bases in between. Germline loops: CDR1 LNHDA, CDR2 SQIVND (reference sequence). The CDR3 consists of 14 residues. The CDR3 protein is CASSIEGPYSPLHF. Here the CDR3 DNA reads TGTGCCAGTAGTATTGAAGGGCCTTATTCACCCCTCCACTTT.

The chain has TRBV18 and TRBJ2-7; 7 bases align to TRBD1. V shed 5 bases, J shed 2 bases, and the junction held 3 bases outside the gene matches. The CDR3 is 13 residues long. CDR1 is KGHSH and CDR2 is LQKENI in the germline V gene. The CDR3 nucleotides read TGTGCCAGCTCAGGGGACAGCGCCTACGAGCAGTACGTC. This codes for CASSGDSAYEQYV.

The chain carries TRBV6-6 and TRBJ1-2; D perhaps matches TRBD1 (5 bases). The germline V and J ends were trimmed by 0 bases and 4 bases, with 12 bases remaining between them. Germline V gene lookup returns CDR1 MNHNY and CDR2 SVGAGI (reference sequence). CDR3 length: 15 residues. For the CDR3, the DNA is TGTGCCAGCAGTTACTCCGGGGCAAAACCCTATGGCTACACCTTC. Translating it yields CASSYSGAKPYGYTF.